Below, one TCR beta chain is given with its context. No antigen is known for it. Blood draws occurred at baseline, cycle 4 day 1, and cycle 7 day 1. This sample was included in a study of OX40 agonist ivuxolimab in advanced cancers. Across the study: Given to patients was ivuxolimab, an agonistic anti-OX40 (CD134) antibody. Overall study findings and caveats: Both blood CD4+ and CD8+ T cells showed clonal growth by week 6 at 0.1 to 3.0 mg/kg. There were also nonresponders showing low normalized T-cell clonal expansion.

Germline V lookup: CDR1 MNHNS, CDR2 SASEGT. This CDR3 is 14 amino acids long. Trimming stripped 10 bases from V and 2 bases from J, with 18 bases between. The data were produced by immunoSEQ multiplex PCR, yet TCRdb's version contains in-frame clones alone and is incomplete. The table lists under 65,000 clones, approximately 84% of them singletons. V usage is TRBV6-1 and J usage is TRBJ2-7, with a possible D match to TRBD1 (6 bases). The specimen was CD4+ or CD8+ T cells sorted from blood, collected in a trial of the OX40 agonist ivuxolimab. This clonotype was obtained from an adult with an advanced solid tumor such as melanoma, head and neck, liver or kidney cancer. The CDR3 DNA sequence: TGTGCCACTTCAGGGGACCAACCGCCCTACGAGCAGTACTTC. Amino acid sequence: CATSGDQPPYEQYF.